The following is a T cell receptor (beta chain) sequence with its context. Its antigen remains unidentified. The data were obtained in a study of T-cell memory formation after mild COVID-19. The wider study: In these data, TCR clusters were largely donor specific. Broader study findings: Some clones that responded were present in memory (sampled pre-infection), which suggests cross-reactive memory joined.

Each CDR3 protein gets one entry after TCRdb re-called the 5' RACE reads with MiXCR. The sample has some 290,000 distinct CDR3 sequences, around 15% seen once. Unmatched junction bases numbered 4, after V lost 5 bases and J lost 6 bases. The CDR3 has 14 residues. Germline V gene data show CDR1 as MNHEY and CDR2 as SVGAGI. Sequencing was done on a sample of PBMCs or a T cell subset sorted from them (not recorded which). The clonotype was recovered from a man aged 18 to 30 who had mild COVID-19 (a few samples of this study predate the infection). Cell type and time point are not known. The genes are TRBV6-5 and TRBJ2-3; 11 positions match TRBD2. In nucleotides, the CDR3 is TGTGCCAGCAGTATACGGACTAGCGGGGATACGCAGTATTTT. This encodes CASSIRTSGDTQYF.